The entry that follows covers one T cell receptor beta chain sequence. This entry belongs to a study of blood T cell repertoires in COVID-19. Study at large: There were acute and convalescent COVID-19 samples, and they came from the United States, Italy and Spain.

The data were produced by immunoSEQ multiplex PCR, yet TCRdb's version contains in-frame clones alone and is incomplete. The repertoire holds tens of thousands of clones, under 90% seen once, with 15% to 20% in the top ten. The CDR3 consists of 13 residues. V dropped 3 bases and J dropped 8 bases, with 13 bases sitting between them. Germline loops: CDR1 SGHDN, CDR2 FVKESK. This TCR was recovered from an elderly woman with acute or convalescent COVID-19. Sequences were obtained from peripheral blood. The chain employs TRBV14 and TRBJ1-2; D gene unclear. This chain's CDR3 is CASSQRGKGGYTF. CDR3 nucleotide sequence: TGTGCCAGCAGCCAGCGGGGTAAAGGCGGCTACACCTTC.